Given below is one T cell receptor beta chain in context. Its antigen is not known. Germline-derived CDR1 and CDR2 are ENHRY and SYGVKD. The CDR3 is made up of 12 amino acids. Unmatched junction bases numbered 5, after V lost 10 bases and J lost 6 bases. This sample was included in a study of CD8 T cells in ankylosing spondylitis. Study-wide points: For ankylosing spondylitis blood, a TCR beta motif of fewer than 10 highly homologous variants appeared characteristic. Significant enrichment of disease-linked clones was reportedly seen in matched ankylosing spondylitis synovial fluid.

Making use of molecular barcodes, quantitative 5'-RACE generated TCR beta libraries. TCRdb reanalysed the 5' RACE reads using MiXCR and keeps one entry per CDR3 protein. The table lists more than 650,000 distinct CDR3 sequences, about 12% of them singletons. Input material: blood, either unsorted or a sorted T cell fraction (not recorded which). The chain carries TRBV10-3 and TRBJ2-2; TRBD1 matches at 7 bases. The receptor was isolated from a male donor with ankylosing spondylitis. The CDR3 nucleotides are TGTGCCACGAGACAGGGTGCCGGGGAGCTGTTTTTT. Its translation: CATRQGAGELFF.